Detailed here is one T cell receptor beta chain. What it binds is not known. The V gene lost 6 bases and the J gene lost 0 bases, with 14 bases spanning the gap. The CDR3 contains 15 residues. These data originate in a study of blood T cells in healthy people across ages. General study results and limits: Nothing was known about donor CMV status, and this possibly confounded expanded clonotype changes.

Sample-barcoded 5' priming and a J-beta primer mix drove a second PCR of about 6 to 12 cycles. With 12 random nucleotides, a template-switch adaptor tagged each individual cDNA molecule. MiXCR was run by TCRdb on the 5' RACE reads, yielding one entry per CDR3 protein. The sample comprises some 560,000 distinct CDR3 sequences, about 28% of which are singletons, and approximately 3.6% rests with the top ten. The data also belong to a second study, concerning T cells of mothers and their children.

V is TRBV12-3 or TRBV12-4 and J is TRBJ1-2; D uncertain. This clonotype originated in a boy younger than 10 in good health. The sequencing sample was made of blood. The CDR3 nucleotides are TGTGCCAGCAGCCAGAGCGATACCCCTAACTATGGCTACACCTTC. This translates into CASSQSDTPNYGYTF.